This T cell receptor (beta chain) is drawn from a study of beta chain features in type 1 diabetes. Study-level points and caveats: VDJ junctions from type 1 diabetes patients carried fewer insertions and larger deletions. TCRB CDR3s from Type 1 diabetes patients were moderately but significantly shorter in all four CD4+ subsets.

As regards this clone: The antigen is undetermined.

This CDR3 has 17 residues. Germline V lookup: CDR1 SGHVS, CDR2 FQNEAQ. The V and J ends lost 0 bases and 0 bases respectively, with 12 bases between them. Expressed TCRB transcripts were sequenced because the entire RNA isolate underwent reverse transcription. Using immunoSEQ multiplex PCR, the repertoire was profiled, and TCRdb retains in-frame clones only, with some absent. Of roughly 350,000 clones listed, 8.5% to 10% are singletons. The TCR sequence derives from a man aged 25 to 40 with type 1 diabetes. The gene calls are TRBV7-8 and TRBJ1-3, with no clear D. Source material: central memory CD4+ T cells from blood. CDR3 protein: CASSLAIGRLSGNTIYF. Written as DNA, the CDR3 is TGTGCCAGCAGCTTAGCGATTGGACGGCTCTCTGGAAACACCATATATTTT.